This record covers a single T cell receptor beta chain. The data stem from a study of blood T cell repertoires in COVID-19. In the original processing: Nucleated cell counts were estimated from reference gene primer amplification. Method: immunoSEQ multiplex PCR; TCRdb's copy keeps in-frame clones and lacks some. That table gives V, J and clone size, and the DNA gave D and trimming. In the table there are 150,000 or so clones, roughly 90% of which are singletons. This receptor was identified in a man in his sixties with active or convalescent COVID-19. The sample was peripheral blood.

The CDR3 sequence: CASNRVAGANEQFF. CDR3 nucleotide sequence: TGTGCCAGTAACAGGGTAGCGGGGGCCAATGAGCAGTTCTTC. The chain couples TRBV19 to TRBJ2-1; 9 bases are shared with TRBD2. The CDR3 spans 14 residues. The V gene's germline CDR1 is LNHDA and CDR2 SQIVND (reference sequence). The trim removed 7 bases at V and 6 bases at J, leaving 7 bases unmatched.